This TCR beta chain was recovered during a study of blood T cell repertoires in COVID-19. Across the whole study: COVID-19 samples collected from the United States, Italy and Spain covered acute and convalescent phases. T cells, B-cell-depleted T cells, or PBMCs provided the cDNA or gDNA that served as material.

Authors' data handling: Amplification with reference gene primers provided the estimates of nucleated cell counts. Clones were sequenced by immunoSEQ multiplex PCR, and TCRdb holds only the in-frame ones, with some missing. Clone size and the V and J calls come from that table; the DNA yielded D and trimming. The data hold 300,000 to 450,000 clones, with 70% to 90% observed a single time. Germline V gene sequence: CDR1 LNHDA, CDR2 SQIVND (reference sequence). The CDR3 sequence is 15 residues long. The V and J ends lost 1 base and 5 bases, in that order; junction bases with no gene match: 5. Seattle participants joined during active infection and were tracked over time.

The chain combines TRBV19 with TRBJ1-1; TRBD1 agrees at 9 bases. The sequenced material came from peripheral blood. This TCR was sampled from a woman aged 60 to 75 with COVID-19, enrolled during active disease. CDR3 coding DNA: TGTGCCAGTAGTATAGGGACAGGGGTTCGAACTGAAGCTTTCTTT. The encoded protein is CASSIGTGVRTEAFF.